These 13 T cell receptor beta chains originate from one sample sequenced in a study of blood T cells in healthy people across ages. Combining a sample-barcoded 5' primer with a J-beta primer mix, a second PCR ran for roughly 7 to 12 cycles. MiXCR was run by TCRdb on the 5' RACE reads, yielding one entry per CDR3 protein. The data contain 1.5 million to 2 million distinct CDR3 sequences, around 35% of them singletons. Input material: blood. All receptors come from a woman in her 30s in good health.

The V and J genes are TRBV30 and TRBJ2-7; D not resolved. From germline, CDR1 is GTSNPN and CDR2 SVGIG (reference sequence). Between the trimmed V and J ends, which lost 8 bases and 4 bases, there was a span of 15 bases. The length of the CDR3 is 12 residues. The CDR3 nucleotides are TGTGCCCGCTATGGTCTTAAGTACGAGCAGTACTTC. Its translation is CARYGLKYEQYF. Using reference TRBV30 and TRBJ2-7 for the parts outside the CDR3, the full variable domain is SQTIHQWPATLVQPVGSPLSLECTVEGTSNPNLYWYRQAAGRGLQLLFYSVGIGQISSEVPQNLSASRPQDRQFILSSKKLLLSDSGFYLCARYGLKYEQYFGPGTRLTVT.

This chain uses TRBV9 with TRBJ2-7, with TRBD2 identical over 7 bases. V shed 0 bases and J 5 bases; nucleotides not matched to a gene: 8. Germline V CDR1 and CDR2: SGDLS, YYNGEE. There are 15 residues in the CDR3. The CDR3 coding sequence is TGTGCCAGCAGCGTAGGTCGGGCGGGAGTGGACGAGCAGTACTTC. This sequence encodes CASSVGRAGVDEQYF. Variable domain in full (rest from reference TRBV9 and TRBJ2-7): DSGVTQTPKHLITATGQRVTLRCSPRSGDLSVYWYQQSLDQGLQFLIQYYNGEERAKGNILERFSAQQFPDLHSELNLSSLELGDSALYFCASSVGRAGVDEQYFGPGTRLTVT.

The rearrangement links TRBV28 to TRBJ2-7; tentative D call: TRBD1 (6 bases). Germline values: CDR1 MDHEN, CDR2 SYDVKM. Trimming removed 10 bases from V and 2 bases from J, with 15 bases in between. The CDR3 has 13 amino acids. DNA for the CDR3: TGTGCCATTCAAGGGGGTAGCCCCTACGAGCAGTACTTC. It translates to CAIQGGSPYEQYF.

This CDR3 reads CASSPQGGGPSPNEQFF. The CDR3, as DNA: TGTGCCAGCAGCCCCCAGGGGGGAGGTCCATCGCCCAATGAGCAGTTCTTC. The genes are TRBV3-1 and TRBJ2-1, with a tentative D call TRBD1 (7 bases). Germline loops: CDR1 LGHDT, CDR2 YNNKEL (reference sequence). The V gene lost 4 bases and the J gene lost 6 bases, with 22 bases spanning the gap. The CDR3 totals 17 residues.

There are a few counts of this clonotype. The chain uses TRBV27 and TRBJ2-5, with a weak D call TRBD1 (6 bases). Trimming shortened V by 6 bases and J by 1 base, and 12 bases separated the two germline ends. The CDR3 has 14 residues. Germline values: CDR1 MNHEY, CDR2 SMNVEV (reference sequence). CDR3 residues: CASRNRDFQETQYF. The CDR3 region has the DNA TGTGCCAGCAGAAACAGGGATTTCCAAGAGACCCAGTACTTC.

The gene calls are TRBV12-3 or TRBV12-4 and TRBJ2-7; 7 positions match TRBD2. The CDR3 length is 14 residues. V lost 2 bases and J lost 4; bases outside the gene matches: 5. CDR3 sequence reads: CASSLQREKYEQYF. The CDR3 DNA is TGTGCCAGCAGTTTACAGCGGGAAAAGTACGAGCAGTACTTC.

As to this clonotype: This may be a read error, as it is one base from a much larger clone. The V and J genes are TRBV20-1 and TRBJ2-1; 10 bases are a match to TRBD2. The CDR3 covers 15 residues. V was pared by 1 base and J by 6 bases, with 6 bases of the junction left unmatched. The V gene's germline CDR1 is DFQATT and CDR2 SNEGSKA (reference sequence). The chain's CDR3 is CSARGLAGVRNEQFF. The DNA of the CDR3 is TGCAGTGCTAGAGGTCTAGCGGGAGTCCGCAATGAGCAGTTCTTC.

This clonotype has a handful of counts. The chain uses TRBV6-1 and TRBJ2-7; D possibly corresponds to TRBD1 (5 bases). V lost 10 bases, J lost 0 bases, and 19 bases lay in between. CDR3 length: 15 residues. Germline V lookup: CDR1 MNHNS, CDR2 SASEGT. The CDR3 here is CAIRDSIGYSYEQYF. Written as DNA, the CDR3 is TGTGCCATCCGAGACAGCATCGGGTACTCCTACGAGCAGTACTTC.

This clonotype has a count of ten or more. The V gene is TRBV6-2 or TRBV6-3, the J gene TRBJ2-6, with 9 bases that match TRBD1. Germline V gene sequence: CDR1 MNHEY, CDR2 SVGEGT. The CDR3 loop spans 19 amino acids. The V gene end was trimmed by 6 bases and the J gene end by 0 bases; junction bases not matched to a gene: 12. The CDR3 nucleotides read TGTGCCAGCAGCCGATTTACCGGGACAGGGCGCTCTGGGGCCAACGTCCTGACTTTC. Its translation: CASSRFTGTGRSGANVLTF.

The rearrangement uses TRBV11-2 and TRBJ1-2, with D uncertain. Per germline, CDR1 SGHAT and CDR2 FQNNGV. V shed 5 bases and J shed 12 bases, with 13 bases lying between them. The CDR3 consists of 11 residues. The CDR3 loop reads CASSVQVVNTF. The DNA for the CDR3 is TGTGCCAGCAGCGTTCAGGTTGTAAACACCTTC.

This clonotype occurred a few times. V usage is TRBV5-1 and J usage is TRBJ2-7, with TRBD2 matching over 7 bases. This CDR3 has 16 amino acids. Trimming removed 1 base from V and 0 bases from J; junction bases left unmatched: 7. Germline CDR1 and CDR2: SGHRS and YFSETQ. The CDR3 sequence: CASSLISGTLSYEQYF. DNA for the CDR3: TGCGCCAGCAGCTTGATAAGCGGGACGCTCTCCTACGAGCAGTACTTC.

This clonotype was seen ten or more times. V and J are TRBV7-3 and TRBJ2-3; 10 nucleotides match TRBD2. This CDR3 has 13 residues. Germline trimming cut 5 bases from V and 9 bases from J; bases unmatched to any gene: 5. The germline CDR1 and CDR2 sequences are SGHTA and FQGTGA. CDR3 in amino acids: CASSGTSGATQYF. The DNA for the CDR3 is TGTGCCAGCAGCGGAACTAGCGGGGCGACGCAGTATTTT.

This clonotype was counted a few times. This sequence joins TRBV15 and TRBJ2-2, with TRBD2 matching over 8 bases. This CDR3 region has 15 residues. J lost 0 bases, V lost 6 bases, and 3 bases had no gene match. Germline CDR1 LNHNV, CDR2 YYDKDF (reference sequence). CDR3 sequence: CATSIAGPNTGELFF. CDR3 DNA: TGTGCCACCAGTATAGCGGGGCCGAACACCGGGGAGCTGTTTTTT. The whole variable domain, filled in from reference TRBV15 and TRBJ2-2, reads DAMVIQNPRYQVTQFGKPVTLSCSQTLNHNVMYWYQQKSSQAPKLLFHYYDKDFNNEADTPDNFQSRRPNTSFCFLDIRSPGLGDTAMYLCATSIAGPNTGELFFGEGSRLTVL.